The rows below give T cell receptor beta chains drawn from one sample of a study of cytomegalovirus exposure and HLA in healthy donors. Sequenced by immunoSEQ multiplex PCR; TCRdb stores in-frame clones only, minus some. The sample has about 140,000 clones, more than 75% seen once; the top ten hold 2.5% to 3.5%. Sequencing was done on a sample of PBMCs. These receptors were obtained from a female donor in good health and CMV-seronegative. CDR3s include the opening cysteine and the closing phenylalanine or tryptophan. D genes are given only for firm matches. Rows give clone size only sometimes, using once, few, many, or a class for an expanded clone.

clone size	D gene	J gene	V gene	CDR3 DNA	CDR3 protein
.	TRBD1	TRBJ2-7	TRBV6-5	TGTGCCAGCAGCTCCCGGACAGGTTCCTACGAGCAGTACTTC	CASSSRTGSYEQYF
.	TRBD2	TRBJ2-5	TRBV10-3	TGTGCCACCAAGCGGGGGGGCCAAGAGACCCAGTACTTC	CATKRGGQETQYF
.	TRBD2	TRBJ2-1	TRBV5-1	TGCGCCAGCAGCTTGTACGGGGGGGCTTCCTACAATGAGCAGTTCTTC	CASSLYGGASYNEQFF
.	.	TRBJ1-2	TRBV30	TGTGCCTGGAGTACGAGGCACTATGGCTACACCTTC	CAWSTRHYGYTF
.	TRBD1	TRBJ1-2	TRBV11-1	TGTGCCAGCAGCTTAGGAACCAGGACAGGGAGCGATGGCTACACCTTC	CASSLGTRTGSDGYTF
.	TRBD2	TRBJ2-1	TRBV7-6	TGTGCCAGCAGCTTGGGAGCGGGAATTTATGAGCAGTTCTTC	CASSLGAGIYEQFF
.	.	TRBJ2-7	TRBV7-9	TGTGCCAGCAGCTTATCACTAGCTGAAGAATACGAGCAGTACTTC	CASSLSLAEEYEQYF
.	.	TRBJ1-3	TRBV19	TGTGCCAGTAGTAACACCGTCTCTGGAAACACCATATATTTT	CASSNTVSGNTIYF
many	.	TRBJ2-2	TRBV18	TGTGCCACCGGGGGATTGTTAGGCACCGGGGAGCTGTTTTTT	CATGGLLGTGELFF
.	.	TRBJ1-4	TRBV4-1	TGCGCCAGCAGCCCGGGGACTTTCAGTAATGAAAAACTGTTTTTT	CASSPGTFSNEKLFF
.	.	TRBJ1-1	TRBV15	TGTGCCACCAGCAGACAAGGGGCTCCTGACACTGAAGCTTTCTTT	CATSRQGAPDTEAFF
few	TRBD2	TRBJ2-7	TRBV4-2	TGTGCCAGCAGCCCGACTAGCGGGGTTCTCTACGAGCAGTACTTC	CASSPTSGVLYEQYF
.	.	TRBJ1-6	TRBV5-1	TGCGCCAGCAGCCCGGAGGGAACCGAGGGTCCCCTCCACTTT	CASSPEGTEGPLHF
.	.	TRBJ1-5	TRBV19	TGTGCCAGTAGTATACAGATGAGCAATCAGCCCCAGCATTTT	CASSIQMSNQPQHF
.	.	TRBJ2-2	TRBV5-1	TGCGCCAGCCTTATGGGCAGTACCGGGGAGCTGTTTTTT	CASLMGSTGELFF
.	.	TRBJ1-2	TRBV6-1	TGTGCCAGCAGTGAAGCTTCCGGAGCTAACTATGGCTACACCTTC	CASSEASGANYGYTF
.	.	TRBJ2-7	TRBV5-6	TGTGCCAGCAGCTTACTATTCTCCTACGAGCAGTACTTC	CASSLLFSYEQYF
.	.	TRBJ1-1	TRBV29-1	TGCAGCGTTGCCCCAGGGGACACTGAAGCTTTCTTT	CSVAPGDTEAFF
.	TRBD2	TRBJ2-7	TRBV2	TGTGCCAGCAGTGATCCTAGCGGGGGGGACTACGAGCAGTACTTC	CASSDPSGGDYEQYF
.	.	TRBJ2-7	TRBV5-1	TGCGCCAGCAGCTCTTTCACCGACCTAGCAAGAGACGAGCAGTACTTC	CASSSFTDLARDEQYF
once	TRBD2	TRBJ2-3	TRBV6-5	TGTGCCAGCACCGCTAGCGGGGGAGATACGCAGTATTTT	CASTASGGDTQYF
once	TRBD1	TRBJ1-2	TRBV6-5	TGTGCCAGCAGTATCGACAGGGGGCGAGGCTACACCTTC	CASSIDRGRGYTF
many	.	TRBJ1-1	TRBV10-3	TGTGCCATCAGAGGGAGCGGAATTGAAGCTTTCTTT	CAIRGSGIEAFF
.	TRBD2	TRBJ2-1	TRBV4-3	TGCGCCAGCAGCCAAAATCCGAGCGGGAGCTCCTACAATGAGCAGTTCTTC	CASSQNPSGSSYNEQFF
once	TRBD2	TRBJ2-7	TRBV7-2	TGTGCCAGCAAAAGAGCGGGGGGCGTCTCCTACGAGCAGTACTTC	CASKRAGGVSYEQYF
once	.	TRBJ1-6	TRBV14	TGTGCCAGCAGCCATCTCGGGTTTGGGGCAGATAATTCACCCCTCCACTTT	CASSHLGFGADNSPLHF
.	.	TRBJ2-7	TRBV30	TGTGCCTGGCACACAGGGTTCGAGCAGTACTTC	CAWHTGFEQYF
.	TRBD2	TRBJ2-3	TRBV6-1	TGTGCCAGCAGTGTCACTAGCGGTACAGATACGCAGTATTTT	CASSVTSGTDTQYF
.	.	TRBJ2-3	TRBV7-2	TGTGCCAGCAGCTTGGGGCTCGCAGATACGCAGTATTTT	CASSLGLADTQYF
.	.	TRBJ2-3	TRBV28	TGTGCCAGCTCGAGGCGATCGACCTCAGATACGCAGTATTTT	CASSRRSTSDTQYF
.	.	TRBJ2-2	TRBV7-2	TGTGCCAGCAGCTTACGACGCGGGAACACCGGGGAGCTGTTTTTT	CASSLRRGNTGELFF
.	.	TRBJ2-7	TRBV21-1	TGTGCCTCGGGCAGGGCCTACGAGCAGTACTTC	CASGRAYEQYF
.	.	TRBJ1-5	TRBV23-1	TGCGCCAGCAGCCAAGACTGGGGGCCCAGGCAGCCCCAGCATTTT	CASSQDWGPRQPQHF
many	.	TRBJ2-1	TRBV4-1	TGCGCCAGCAGCCAAGATCAGGGGCCACACAATGAGCAGTTCTTC	CASSQDQGPHNEQFF
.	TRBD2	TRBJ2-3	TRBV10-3	TGTGCCACTAGCGGAGGAGATACGCAGTATTTT	CATSGGDTQYF
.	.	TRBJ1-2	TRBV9	TGTGCCAGCAGCGTAGCAGACACGAACTATGGCTACACCTTC	CASSVADTNYGYTF
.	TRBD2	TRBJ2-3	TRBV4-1	TGCGCCAGCAGCCAGGGACTAGCGGGAGGCACAGATACGCAGTATTTT	CASSQGLAGGTDTQYF
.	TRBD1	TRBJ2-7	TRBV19	TGTGCCAGTAGTATGGGGGACAGGACGGGGGAGCAGTACTTC	CASSMGDRTGEQYF
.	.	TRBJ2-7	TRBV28	TGTGCCAGCAGCCCGACAGCCGAGACCTACGAGCAGTACTTC	CASSPTAETYEQYF
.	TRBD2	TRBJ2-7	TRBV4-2	TGTGCCAGCAGCCACGGACTAGCAGGGTCCTACGAGCAGTACTTC	CASSHGLAGSYEQYF
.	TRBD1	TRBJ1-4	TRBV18	TGTGCCAGCTCGCAGGGGGCAACTAATGAAAAACTGTTTTTT	CASSQGATNEKLFF
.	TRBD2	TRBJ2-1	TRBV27	TGTGCCAGCAGTTTAGCCTGGCTAGCGGGAGGCGTACGGGAGCAGTTCTTC	CASSLAWLAGGVREQFF
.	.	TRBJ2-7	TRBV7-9	TGTGCCAGCAGTTTGGGGCCAGGACGGTCCTACGAGCAGTACTTC	CASSLGPGRSYEQYF
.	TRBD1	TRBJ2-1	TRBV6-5	TGTGCCAGCGCCCAGGGGGCGGCTCTCAATGAGCAGTTCTTC	CASAQGAALNEQFF
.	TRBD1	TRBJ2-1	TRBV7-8	TGTGCCAGCGTCAGACAGGGCTACAATGAGCAGTTCTTC	CASVRQGYNEQFF
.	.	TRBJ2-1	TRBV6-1	TGTGCCAGCAGTCGGGAGCGGAACTACAATGAGCAGTTCTTC	CASSRERNYNEQFF